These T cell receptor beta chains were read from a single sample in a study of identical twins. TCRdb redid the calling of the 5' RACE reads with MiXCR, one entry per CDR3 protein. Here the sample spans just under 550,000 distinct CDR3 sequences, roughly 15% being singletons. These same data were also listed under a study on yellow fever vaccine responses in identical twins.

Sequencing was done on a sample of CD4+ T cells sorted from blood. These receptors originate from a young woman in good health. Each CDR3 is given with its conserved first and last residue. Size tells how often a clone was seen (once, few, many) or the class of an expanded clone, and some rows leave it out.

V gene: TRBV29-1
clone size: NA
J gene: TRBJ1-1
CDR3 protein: CSAIVNTEAFF

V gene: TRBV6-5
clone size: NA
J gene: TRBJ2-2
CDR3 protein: CASSYGRDTGELFF

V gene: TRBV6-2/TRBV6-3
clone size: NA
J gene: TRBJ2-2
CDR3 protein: CASRPTGINTGELFF

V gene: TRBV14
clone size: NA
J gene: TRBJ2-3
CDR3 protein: CASSQRREQGADTQYF

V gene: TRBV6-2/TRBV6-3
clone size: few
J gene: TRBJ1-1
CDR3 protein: CASSFLGDTEAFF

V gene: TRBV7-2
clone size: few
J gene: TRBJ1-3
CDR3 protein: CASRPQSSGNTIYF

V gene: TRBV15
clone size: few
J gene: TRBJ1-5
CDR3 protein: CATSRATVSNQPQHF

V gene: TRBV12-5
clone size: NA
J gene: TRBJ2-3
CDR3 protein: CASGLGQGGSDTQYF

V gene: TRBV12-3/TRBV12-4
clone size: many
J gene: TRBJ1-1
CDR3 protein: CASRAGGTEAFF

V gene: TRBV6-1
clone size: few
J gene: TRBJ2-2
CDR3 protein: CASSPAGTSGSRELFF

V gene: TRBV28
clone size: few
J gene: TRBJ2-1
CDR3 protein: CASSLPRGGRDRGKYNEQFF

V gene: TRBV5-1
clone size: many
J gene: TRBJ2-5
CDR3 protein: CASSSGTSQETQYF

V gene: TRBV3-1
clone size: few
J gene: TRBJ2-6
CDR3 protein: CASSQRDGANVLTF

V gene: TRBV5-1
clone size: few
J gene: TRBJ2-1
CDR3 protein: CASNPFGRTSGLDEQFF

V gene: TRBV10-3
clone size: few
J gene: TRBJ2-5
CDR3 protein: CAISRTSGGETQYF

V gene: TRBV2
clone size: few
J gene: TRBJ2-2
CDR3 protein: CASSQLKNTGELFF

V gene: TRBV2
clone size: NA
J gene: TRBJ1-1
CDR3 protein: CASSRDAGRYTEAFF

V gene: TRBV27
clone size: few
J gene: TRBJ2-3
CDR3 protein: CASYTGYLYTDTQYF

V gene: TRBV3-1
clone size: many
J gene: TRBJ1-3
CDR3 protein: CASSVGITGNTIYF

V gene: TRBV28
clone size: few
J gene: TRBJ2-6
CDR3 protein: CASSLLGPFGSGANVLTF